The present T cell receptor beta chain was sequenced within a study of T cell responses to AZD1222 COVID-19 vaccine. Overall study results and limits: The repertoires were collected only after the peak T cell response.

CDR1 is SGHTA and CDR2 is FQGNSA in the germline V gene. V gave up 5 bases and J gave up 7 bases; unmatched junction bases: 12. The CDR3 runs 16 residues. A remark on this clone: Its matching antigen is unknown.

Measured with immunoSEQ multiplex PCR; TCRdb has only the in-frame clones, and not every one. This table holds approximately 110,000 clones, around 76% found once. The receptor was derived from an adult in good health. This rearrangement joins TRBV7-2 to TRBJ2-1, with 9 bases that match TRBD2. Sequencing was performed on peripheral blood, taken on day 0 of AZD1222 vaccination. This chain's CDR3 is CASSNPVGTSWNEQFF. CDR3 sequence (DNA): TGTGCCAGCAGCAACCCGGTGGGGACTAGCTGGAATGAGCAGTTCTTC. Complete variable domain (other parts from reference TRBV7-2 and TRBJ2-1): GAGVSQSPSNKVTEKGKDVELRCDPISGHTALYWYRQSLGQGLEFLIYFQGNSAPDKSGLPSDRFSAERTGGSVSTLTIQRTQQEDSAVYLCASSNPVGTSWNEQFFGPGTRLTVL.